What follows is one T cell receptor (beta chain) and its context. Its antigen is unknown. This record belongs to a study of T cell responses to AZD1222 COVID-19 vaccine. Study-wide results and caveats: Donors were largely white British and mainly female; clonal diversity was possibly underestimated. Within unmutated variant regions lay the reported targets of nearly half of spike-specific TCRs.

There are 16 residues in the CDR3. Germline CDR1 is LGHDT and CDR2 is YNNKEL (reference sequence). V shed 2 bases and J shed 0 bases, with 11 bases lying between them. The protocol was immunoSEQ multiplex PCR, while the TCRdb copy is restricted to in-frame clones and leaves out a portion. The profile shows over 200,000 clones, about 95% of them singletons. This TCR came from an adult who received the MenACWY meningococcal vaccine as a control. The chain employs TRBV3-1 (or the pseudogene TRBV3-2) and TRBJ1-3; D is perhaps TRBD1 (5 bases). This specimen was peripheral blood, taken 28 days after the second dose of the MenACWY control vaccine. The DNA for the CDR3 is TGTGCCAGCAGCCAAAGTGAGGGACTCTCTGGAAACACCATATATTTT. Residues: CASSQSEGLSGNTIYF.